These T cell receptor beta chains were read from a single sample in a study of shared clonotypes between healthy human individuals. Sequencing used immunoSEQ multiplex PCR; TCRdb keeps in-frame clones, though not all of them. The sample lists 900,000 to 1,200,000 clones, approximately 80% seen once, with 0.6% to 0.7% in the top ten. Sequenced input: memory CD4+ T cells from PBMCs. These receptors were obtained from a man between 18 and 35 years old in good health. Some clones in this sample may be carry-over from other donors' samples. Each CDR3 is given without its conserved first and last residue. Each record gives: V gene, CDR3 protein.

TRBV19 | ASSPMSSGNTIY
TRBV30 | AWSVTGWVPLQETQY
TRBV5-6 | ASSLPGGQTRSGANVLT
TRBV30 | AWSVIARHEQF
TRBV4-1 | ASSQGPHNEQF
TRBV6-4 | ASRPGSGGLVAF
TRBV6-5 | ASSPLGRISYEQY
TRBV7-6 | ASSTIRGLNTGELF
TRBV7-9 | ASSAGVFNEQF
TRBV2 | ASSERQDLPKETQY
TRBV27 | ASRDLGLAGVREQF
TRBV5-5 | ASSPGQGATSNQPQH
TRBV29-1 | SVSTSGIIRDEQF
TRBV19 | ASSLVQGAEYGYT
TRBV29-1 | SVEGRNWETQY
TRBV9 | ASSPTPAPTYGYT
TRBV18 | ASSPRGQNQPQH
TRBV19 | ASTGAYRTGELF
TRBV9 | ASSVGARGTVNTEAF
TRBV5-1 | ASSTGGNYGYT
TRBV5-8 | ASSLGTGYMNTEAF
TRBV7-2 | ASSFQGQLETQY
TRBV10-3 | AISDRNNGYT
TRBV7-2 | ASSQSWVSSYEQY
TRBV5-8 | ASSLGQGREQY
TRBV14 | ASSQDWARNYEQY
TRBV2 | ASSPGQGVDEQY
TRBV5-6 | ASNLGRTYEQY
TRBV6-1 | ASSHDRNTGELF
TRBV10-3 | AISNDGGQPQH
TRBV7-9 | ASSLGHNSYEQY
TRBV12-5 | ASGLVITGELF
TRBV14 | ASSQQEVLGYT
TRBV9 | ASSVAGQGGEKLF
TRBV7-8 | ASSLRGQGGSGYT
TRBV7-7 | ASSLDRETQY